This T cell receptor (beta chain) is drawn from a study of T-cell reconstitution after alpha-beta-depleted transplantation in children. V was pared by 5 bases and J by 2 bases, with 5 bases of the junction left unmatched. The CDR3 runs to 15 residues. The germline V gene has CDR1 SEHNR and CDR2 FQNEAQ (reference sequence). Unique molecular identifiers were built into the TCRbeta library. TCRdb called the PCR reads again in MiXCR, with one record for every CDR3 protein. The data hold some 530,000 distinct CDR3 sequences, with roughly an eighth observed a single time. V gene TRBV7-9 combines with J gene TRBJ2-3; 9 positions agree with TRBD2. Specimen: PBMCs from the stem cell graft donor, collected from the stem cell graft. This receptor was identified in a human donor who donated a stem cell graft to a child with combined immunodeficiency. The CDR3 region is CASSKLAGHTDTQYF. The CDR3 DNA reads TGTGCCAGCAGCAAACTAGCGGGTCACACAGATACGCAGTATTTT.